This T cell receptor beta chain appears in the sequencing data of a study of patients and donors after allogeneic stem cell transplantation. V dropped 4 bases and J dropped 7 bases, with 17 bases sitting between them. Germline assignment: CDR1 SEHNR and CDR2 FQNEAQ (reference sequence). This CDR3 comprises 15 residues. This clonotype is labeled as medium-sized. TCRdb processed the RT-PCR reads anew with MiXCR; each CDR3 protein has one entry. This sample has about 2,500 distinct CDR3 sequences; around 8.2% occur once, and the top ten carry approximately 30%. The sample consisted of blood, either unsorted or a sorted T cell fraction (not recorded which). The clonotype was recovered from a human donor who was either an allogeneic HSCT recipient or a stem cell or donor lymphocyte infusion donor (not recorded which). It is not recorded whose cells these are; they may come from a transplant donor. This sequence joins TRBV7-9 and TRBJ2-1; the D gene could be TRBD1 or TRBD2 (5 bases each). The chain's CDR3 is CASSSPSGLPNEQFF. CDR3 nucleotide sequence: TGTGCCAGCAGCTCCCCCTCGGGGCTACCTAATGAGCAGTTCTTC.